These 16 T cell receptor beta chains came from one sample sequenced in a study of T cells in Graves' hyperthyroidism and ophthalmopathy. Regions amplified from RNA transcripts were the TCR beta CDR3 regions. The primer set for the first-round RT-PCR of the TCR CDR3 was HTBI. Each CDR3 protein is one row after TCRdb ran MiXCR on the multiplex PCR reads. The profile shows approximately 220,000 distinct CDR3 sequences, around 20% of them singletons. The sequencing input was blood. Receptors originate from a man in his forties with Graves' hyperthyroidism.

This clonotype has ten or more counts. J is TRBJ1-1 and V is TRBV5-1, with no clear D. V was cut by 0 bases and J by 1 base, with 13 bases left in between. The germline gives CDR1 SGHRS, CDR2 YFSETQ. The CDR3 length is 16 residues. The CDR3 region has the DNA TGCGCCAGCAGCTTGGGAGCGGCGCGGAGGAACACTGAAGCTTTCTTT. Translated: CASSLGAARRNTEAFF.

The table lists this clonotype with many counts. This chain joins TRBV11-2 and TRBJ2-1, with 7 bases identical to TRBD2. The germline V gene has CDR1 SGHAT and CDR2 FQNNGV. The V gene end was trimmed by 2 bases and the J gene end by 8 bases; junction bases not matched to a gene: 3. The CDR3 has 13 amino acids. In DNA form, the CDR3 reads TGTGCCAGCAGCTTAACTAGCGACGATGAGCAGTTCTTC. Its protein is CASSLTSDDEQFF.

This clonotype has at least ten counts. The V and J genes are TRBV20-1 and TRBJ1-6; D remains unclear. CDR3 size: 16 residues. The germline CDR1 and CDR2 sequences are DFQATT and SNEGSKA (reference sequence). Trimming pared 4 bases from V and 3 bases from J, leaving 16 bases between. The CDR3 sequence: CSATERGNSYNSPLHF. The CDR3 nucleotides read TGCAGTGCTACCGAGCGGGGAAACAGCTATAATTCACCCCTCCACTTT.

The chain couples TRBV4-2 to TRBJ1-4, with 7 positions matching TRBD1. CDR1 is LGHNA, CDR2 YNFKEQ, per germline. The CDR3 is 14 residues long. V dropped 3 bases and J dropped 8; count of bases not matched to a gene: 6. The CDR3 DNA is TGTGCCAGCAGCCAGAACTGGGGACAGGAAAAACTGTTTTTT. Protein: CASSQNWGQEKLFF.

The rearrangement uses TRBV11-2 and TRBJ2-2; 10 positions agree with TRBD2. J lost 2 bases, V lost 4 bases, and 13 bases had no gene match. This CDR3 comprises 19 residues. Germline-derived CDR1 and CDR2 are SGHAT and FQNNGV. Written as DNA, the CDR3 is TGTGCCAGCAGCTCGACTAGACTAGCGGGCCTCCTAAACACCGGGGAGCTGTTTTTT. As protein: CASSSTRLAGLLNTGELFF.

There are a few counts of this clonotype. The chain recombines TRBV7-8 with TRBJ1-3, with D unclear. V lost 3 bases to trimming and J lost 0 bases, with 12 bases between them. The CDR3 contains 16 residues. CDR1 and CDR2 from the germline V gene are SGHVS and FQNEAQ. CDR3 sequence reads: CASSFAGSDSGNTIYF. CDR3 DNA: TGTGCCAGCAGCTTTGCAGGCAGTGACTCTGGAAACACCATATATTTT.

There are many counts of this clonotype. This CDR3 is CASSPGLAGDKYF. The CDR3 nucleotides read TGTGCCAGCAGCCCGGGACTAGCGGGGGACAAGTACTTC. The gene calls are TRBV7-2 and TRBJ2-7, with 14 bases that match TRBD2. The length of the CDR3 is 13 residues. Germline values: CDR1 SGHTA, CDR2 FQGNSA. V gave up 5 bases and J gave up 11 bases; unmatched junction bases: 5.

This clonotype turned up a few times. This chain connects TRBV29-1 to TRBJ2-2, with 7 bases aligning to TRBD2. Germline V gene data show CDR1 as SQVTM and CDR2 as ANQGSEA. V lost 7 bases and J lost 1; bases outside the gene matches: 0. The CDR3 covers 12 residues. CDR3 in amino acids: CSGGGNTGELFF. CDR3 sequence (DNA): TGCAGCGGGGGGGGGAACACCGGGGAGCTGTTTTTT.

The chain is built from TRBV5-6 and TRBJ2-1; 11 bases agree with TRBD2. Germline V gene data show CDR1 as SGHDT and CDR2 as YYEEEE. This CDR3 comprises 15 residues. With V trimmed by 0 bases and J by 9 bases, 5 bases remained unmatched. CDR3 DNA sequence: TGTGCCAGCAGCTTGGTAGCGGGGGGGCCCGGTGAGCAGTTCTTC. Amino acids: CASSLVAGGPGEQFF.

The chain is built from TRBV6-1 and TRBJ1-2, with a tentative D call TRBD1 (5 bases). CDR1 MNHNS and CDR2 SASEGT come from the germline V gene. Trimming took off 5 bases at V and 3 bases at J, with 16 bases between the two ends. The CDR3 has 15 amino acids. CDR3 in DNA: TGTGCCAGCAGTAAACTGGGGGAGGGCCACTATGGCTACACCTTC. The encoded protein is CASSKLGEGHYGYTF.

V is TRBV2 and J is TRBJ1-2; TRBD1 agrees at 9 bases. The length of the CDR3 is 13 residues. CDR1 is SNHLY, CDR2 FYNNEI, per germline. Trimming at V came to 8 bases and at J to 2 bases, leaving 3 bases not matched to a gene. The CDR3 sequence is CASSGTGNYGYTF. CDR3 sequence (DNA): TGTGCCAGCTCGGGGACAGGGAACTATGGCTACACCTTC.

Ten or more counts support this clonotype. This sequence joins TRBV12-3 or TRBV12-4 and TRBJ2-3; TRBD1 agrees at 9 bases. J was trimmed by 4 bases and V by 5 bases; bases with no gene match: 7. This CDR3 contains 15 residues. CDR3 amino acids: CASSPGTGLPDTQYF. The DNA of the CDR3 is TGTGCCAGCAGTCCCGGGACAGGGTTACCAGATACGCAGTATTTT.

For this clonotype: A read error is possible here, since a much larger clone lies one base away. V is TRBV5-1 and J is TRBJ2-1; D uncertain. This CDR3 is built from 15 residues. The germline CDR1 and CDR2 sequences are SGHRS and YFSETQ. The CDR3 reads CASRIADISYNEQSF. As DNA, the CDR3 is TGCGCCAGCCGGATCGCCGACATTAGCTACAATGAGCAGTCCTTC.

The chain joins TRBV28 to TRBJ2-7; 7 bases agree with TRBD1. V shed 5 bases, J shed 2 bases, and the junction held 6 bases outside the gene matches. Germline V gene data show CDR1 as MDHEN and CDR2 as SYDVKM. The CDR3 extends over 14 amino acids. The CDR3 DNA reads as TGTGCCAGCAGTCCCCCGGGACAGACCTACGAGCAGTACTTC. Protein sequence: CASSPPGQTYEQYF. Full variable domain (remainder filled in from reference TRBV28 and TRBJ2-7): DVKVTQSSRYLVKRTGEKVFLECVQDMDHENMFWYRQDPGLGLRLIYFSYDVKMKEKGDIPEGYSVSREKKERFSLILESASTNQTSMYLCASSPPGQTYEQYFGPGTRLTVT.

This clonotype was observed many times. The gene calls are TRBV7-3 and TRBJ2-2; D may match TRBD1 or TRBD2 (7 bases each). This CDR3 contains 13 residues. Trimming shortened V by 5 bases and J by 6 bases, and 10 bases separated the two germline ends. Germline assignment: CDR1 SGHTA and CDR2 FQGTGA. The CDR3 region has the DNA TGTGCCAGCAGCCCAGGGGGGGCCGGGGAGCTGTTTTTT. Encoded protein: CASSPGGAGELFF.

This clonotype was observed many times. The chain recombines TRBV3-1 with TRBJ2-3; the match to TRBD2 covers 7 bases. This CDR3 has 17 residues. Trimming at V came to 2 bases and at J to 1 base, leaving 9 bases not matched to a gene. The germline CDR1 and CDR2 sequences are LGHDT and YNNKEL (reference sequence). CDR3 in DNA: TGTGCCAGCAGCCAAAAATTGGCTAGCGGTGGCACAGATACGCAGTATTTT. The encoded protein is CASSQKLASGGTDTQYF.